The present TCR beta chain was sequenced within a study of blood T cell repertoires in COVID-19. Study-wide background: The samples span acute and convalescent COVID-19 from the United States, Italy and Spain. PBMCs, B-cell-depleted T cells, or T cells were the source of the cDNA or gDNA that made up the material.

Sequenced by immunoSEQ multiplex PCR; TCRdb stores in-frame clones only, minus some. Of 210,000 or so clones listed, approximately 80% are singletons. Study members were between 18 and 89 years old and lived in approximately 25 US regions. Participants had their cohort set by participant-reported clinical history. Sequencing input: PBMCs or T cells enriched from blood (not recorded which). The receptor was isolated from a woman in her 50s with acute COVID-19.

This CDR3 is CASSRDRSSYEQYF. CDR3 DNA: TGTGCCAGCTCCCGGGACAGGTCCTCCTACGAGCAGTACTTC. The V gene is TRBV18, the J gene TRBJ2-7; the match to TRBD1 covers 8 bases. Germline values: CDR1 KGHSH, CDR2 LQKENI. The V gene end was trimmed by 6 bases and the J gene end by 0 bases; junction bases not matched to a gene: 4. CDR3 length equals 14 residues. Drawing the rest from reference TRBV18 and TRBJ2-7, the complete variable domain is NAGVMQNPRHLVRRRGQEARLRCSPMKGHSHVYWYRQLPEEGLKFMVYLQKENIIDESGMPKERFSAEFPKEGPSILRIQQVVRGDSAAYFCASSRDRSSYEQYFGPGTRLTVT.